A selection of T cell receptor beta chains follows, all from one sample in a study of T cells in Graves' hyperthyroidism and ophthalmopathy. TCRdb redid the calling of the multiplex PCR reads with MiXCR, one entry per CDR3 protein. The sample has approximately 530,000 distinct CDR3 sequences, around 20% seen once. Input material: blood. The receptors come from a man aged 40-55 years with Graves' ophthalmopathy. The CDR3 runs from the conserved cysteine through the conserved F or W.

>TRBV27
CASSLYSWGEQYF
>TRBV9
CASSGTGGGRADTQYF
>TRBV7-9
CASSSTVGLYGYTF
>TRBV27
CASWTVPNYGYTF
>TRBV28
CASSLGAGFPRYF
>TRBV27
CASSYTVETGELFF
>TRBV30
CAWGREGISGANVLTF
>TRBV6-1
CASKQGPEDTQYF
>TRBV5-6
CASSGTGTGNTEAFF
>TRBV5-1
CASHRDTLGNEQFF
>TRBV28
CASSLSSGRMNTEAFF
>TRBV20-1
CSARGQILGDSPLHF
>TRBV20-1
CSASPFSYNEQFF
>TRBV2
CASSEGGGDGDTEAFF
>TRBV9
CASSAPGPGANEQFF
>TRBV28
CASSPSLAFNYEQYF
>TRBV6-2/TRBV6-3
CASSYSSWYSNQPQHF
>TRBV29-1
CSVVRQVHTDTQYF
>TRBV10-3
CAISDMGSEAFF
>TRBV9
CASSAETGMGYGYTF
>TRBV27
CASSSTSDRIGSILNQPQHF
>TRBV6-1
CATRDLLYNEQFF
>TRBV9
CASSVDEGYEQYF
>TRBV6-1
CASSEASGRALETQYF
>TRBV7-2
CASSTLDSLLGYTF
>TRBV11-1
CASSERAVTQYF
>TRBV2
CASSDPSGRGDTQYF
>TRBV30
CAWSNTGTLPQHF
>TRBV6-1
CASSESSRPYEQYF
>TRBV3-1
CASCQGGGIQPQHF
>TRBV7-2
CASSLDTGGWYEQYF
>TRBV5-1
CASRDGRGNEQFF
>TRBV20-1
CSARPLQGDYGNTIYF